The entry below gives a single T cell receptor beta chain sequence along with its context. Its specificity is not known. Investigators reverse transcribed all isolated RNA, so they sequenced expressed TCRB transcripts. For naive, central memory and regulatory T cell samples, reads averaged around 3.8 million. Clones were read by immunoSEQ multiplex PCR, and TCRdb kept only the in-frame ones, dropping some. Among about 120,000 clones listed, roughly 15% were seen once. This entry comes from a study of beta chain features in type 1 diabetes. Study-wide findings and caveats: The study found moderately but significantly shorter TCRB CDR3s in all four CD4+ subsets of Type 1 diabetes patients.

The germline V gene encodes CDR1 MNHEY and CDR2 SVGAGI. This CDR3 spans 14 amino acids. The V end was cut by 0 bases, the J end by 1 base, with 7 bases between. The J gene is TRBJ2-7, the V gene TRBV6-5, with D uncertain. The specimen sequenced was central memory CD4+ T cells from blood. The receptor comes from a man under 40 with type 1 diabetes. As DNA, the CDR3 is TGTGCCAGCAGTTACTCATCGGAATCCTACGAGCAGTACTTC. Translating gives CASSYSSESYEQYF.